A single T cell receptor beta chain is shown here with its context. What it binds is not known. Germline CDR1 SGHRS, CDR2 YFSETQ. The CDR3 loop spans 16 amino acids. V lost 1 base and J lost 0, with 14 bases in between. The data stem from a study of cytomegalovirus exposure and HLA in healthy donors. Study-level information: Samples from HLA-typed donors yielded about 85 million unique TCRs in an early data release. Whole-study findings and limits: The study put 150 or so TCR beta chains on its list as cytomegalovirus-associated. A link between a missense DCLRE1C variant and TCR beta V- and J-gene trimming emerged from a later analysis.

Healthy donors of bone marrow made up the group. Vbeta (60) and Jbeta (13) primers were used in the PCR. Sequencing was performed with immunoSEQ multiplex PCR; in TCRdb, only in-frame clones are kept and a portion is missing. This table holds about 53,000 clones. Sample: PBMCs. The gene calls are TRBV5-1 and TRBJ2-7; a possible D gene is TRBD1 (5 bases). The TCR sequence derives from a woman aged 18 to 35 in good health and CMV-seronegative. In DNA, the CDR3 is TGCGCCAGCAGCTTGCAGGGCAGCCGCCTCTCCTACGAGCAGTACTTC. This translates into CASSLQGSRLSYEQYF. The entire variable domain, with the rest obtained from reference TRBV5-1 and TRBJ2-7, is as follows: KAGVTQTPRYLIKTRGQQVTLSCSPISGHRSVSWYQQTPGQGLQFLFEYFSETQRNKGNFPGRFSGRQFSNSRSEMNVSTLELGDSALYLCASSLQGSRLSYEQYFGPGTRLTVT.